The T cell receptor (beta chain) under discussion was sequenced for a study of technical replicates of blood from a handful of donors (dated by TCRdb to about 2017). For this clone: Its antigen is currently not known. One base away there is no much larger clone; base qualities are not given.

V loses 6 bases at its end and J loses 8 bases; junction bases beyond the gene matches: 2. The germline V gene (reference sequence) provides CDR1 DFQATT and CDR2 SNEGSKA. Including the terminal cysteine and phenylalanine, the CDR3 comprises 10 residues. The read is trimmed to its CDR3 DNA, 30 bases read in frame from base 1. The library came from the immunoSEQ multiplex PCR assay. TCRdb carries this immuneACCESS record with in-frame sequences only. Its versions omit some clonotypes, under half of them owing to an unresolved V gene in the studies checked, with the rest unexplained. Counted in this sample were 75,000 to 95,000 clones; roughly 94% of them appeared once. The top ten constitute 0.2% to 0.3% of the sample.

The sequence derives from a human donor in good health. The sequenced material came from T cells isolated from PBMCs. This chain is built from TRBV20-1 and TRBJ2-3; 7 nucleotides in the junction match TRBD2. At the DNA level, the sequence is TGCAGTGCGGGCGGGGGTACGCAGTATTTT. This encodes CSAGGGTQYF.